The next 25 T cell receptor beta chains were all read from a single sample in a study of T cell responses to AZD1222 COVID-19 vaccine. Only in-frame clones appear in the TCRdb table, and some are missing; sequencing was by immunoSEQ multiplex PCR. Of 99,000 or so clones in the sample, around nine tenths were seen once. Source: peripheral blood, taken on day 0 of AZD1222 vaccination. The receptors originated from an adult in good health.

The chain employs TRBV7-6 and TRBJ2-1, with 9 bases fitting TRBD1. Germline CDR1 and CDR2: SGHVS and FNYEAQ. V lost 1 base, J lost 7 bases, and 11 bases stayed unmatched. CDR3 length: 17 amino acids. CDR3 nucleotide sequence: TGTGCCAGCAGCTTAGGGGACAGGGCACTTGGTTGGAATGAGCAGTTCTTC. Its protein product is CASSLGDRALGWNEQFF. Drawing the rest from reference TRBV7-6 and TRBJ2-1, the complete variable domain is GAGVSQSPRYKVTKRGQDVALRCDPISGHVSLYWYRQALGQGPEFLTYFNYEAQQDKSGLPNDRFSAERPEGSISTLTIQRTEQRDSAMYRCASSLGDRALGWNEQFFGPGTRLTVL.

This clone occurred a few times. The chain uses TRBV10-3 and TRBJ1-2; maybe TRBD1 (6 bases). V lost 2 bases and J lost 4, with 14 bases in between. The CDR3 loop spans 15 amino acids. Germline V CDR1 and CDR2: ENHRY, SYGVKD. The CDR3 here is CAISERTPGAYGYTF. CDR3 nucleotides: TGTGCCATCAGTGAGCGCACACCGGGGGCCTATGGCTACACCTTC.

The chain carries TRBV6-2 or TRBV6-3 and TRBJ2-4; TRBD1 matches 9 bases. CDR1 and CDR2 from the germline V gene are MNHEY and SVGEGT. There are 16 residues in the CDR3. V trimming: 7 bases; J trimming: 4 bases; junction bases outside the gene matches: 11. The CDR3 loop is CASNPGQGRVKNIQYF. As DNA, the CDR3 is TGTGCCAGCAACCCGGGACAGGGACGCGTAAAAAACATTCAGTACTTC.

The V and J genes are TRBV5-6 and TRBJ1-2; D not certain. The CDR3 totals 14 residues. Germline-derived CDR1 and CDR2 are SGHDT and YYEEEE. Trimming stripped 0 bases from V and 8 bases from J, with 14 bases between. The CDR3 loop reads CASSLVGSLTGYTF. CDR3 in DNA: TGTGCCAGCAGCTTGGTGGGATCTCTAACAGGCTACACCTTC.

The J gene is TRBJ2-3, the V gene TRBV28, with 15 nucleotides matching TRBD2. Looked up from germline, CDR1 is MDHEN and CDR2 is SYDVKM. J was trimmed by 5 bases and V by 5 bases; bases with no gene match: 5. The CDR3 consists of 16 residues. CDR3 region: CASSVGLAGGQDTQYF. CDR3 DNA sequence: TGTGCCAGCAGTGTGGGACTAGCGGGAGGTCAAGATACGCAGTATTTT.

CDR3 DNA: TGCGCCAGCAGTCAAAAGCCTCCAGGGGGTAGCGACGAGCAGTACTTC. Translated, it gives CASSQKPPGGSDEQYF. The chain carries TRBV23-1 and TRBJ2-7, with 7 bases fitting TRBD1. TRBV23-1 is an open reading frame, and its role is uncertain. This CDR3 spans 16 amino acids. V shed 2 bases, J shed 5 bases, and the junction held 12 bases outside the gene matches.

CDR3 nucleotides: TGCGCCAGCCCGCCCCGGACGGACAGGCGGACCCAGTACTTC. The encoded protein is CASPPRTDRRTQYF. The genes are TRBV10-1 and TRBJ2-5; 7 nucleotides match TRBD1. The germline CDR1 and CDR2 sequences are WNHNN and SYGVQD (reference sequence). V gave up 8 bases and J gave up 7 bases; unmatched junction bases: 13. This CDR3 comprises 14 residues.

V is TRBV12-3 or TRBV12-4 and J is TRBJ2-6; D uncertain. CDR3 size: 13 residues. Trimming pared 3 bases from V and 0 bases from J, leaving 0 bases between. The CDR3 reads CASSFSGANVLTF. The CDR3 DNA reads as TGTGCCAGCAGTTTCTCTGGGGCCAACGTCCTGACTTTC.

V usage is TRBV7-2 and J usage is TRBJ2-5; 10 bases match TRBD2. V was clipped by 0 bases and J by 6 bases; unmatched bases: 10. Germline CDR1 is SGHTA and CDR2 is FQGNSA. This CDR3 has 17 residues. CDR3 bases: TGTGCCAGCAGCTTAGCTTCCCCAGCGGGAGGGCCAAAGACCCAGTACTTC. Its translation: CASSLASPAGGPKTQYF.

The rearrangement joins TRBV11-2 to TRBJ2-2; tentatively, D is TRBD2 (6 bases). Germline lookup yields CDR1 SGHAT and CDR2 FQNNGV. The CDR3 loop spans 15 amino acids. V dropped 5 bases and J dropped 5 bases, with 15 bases sitting between them. CDR3 residues: CASSPLTGVTGELFF. CDR3 coding DNA: TGTGCCAGCAGCCCGTTGACGGGGGTGACCGGGGAGCTGTTTTTT.

V usage is TRBV12-5 and J usage is TRBJ1-1; the D gene is possibly TRBD1 (6 bases). The germline V gene has CDR1 LGHNT and CDR2 FRNRAP. V gave up 7 bases and J gave up 10 bases, with 19 bases separating them. CDR3 length: 13 residues. This CDR3 reads CASATSGGGGAFF. The CDR3 DNA sequence: TGTGCTAGTGCCACATCCGGAGGGGGGGGAGCTTTCTTT.

The V gene is TRBV14, the J gene TRBJ2-7; TRBD1 is a possible D gene (5 bases). Germline-derived CDR1 and CDR2 are SGHDN and FVKESK. Trimming removed 4 bases from V and 3 bases from J, with 10 bases in between. This CDR3 region has 13 residues. In nucleotides, the CDR3 is TGTGCCAGCAGCCCACAGGTTAGCTACGAGCAGTACTTC. Encoded protein: CASSPQVSYEQYF.

CDR3 DNA sequence: TGTGCCAGCAGTTACTCGATTTCCCCCACAGATACGCAGTATTTT. This codes for CASSYSISPTDTQYF. The J gene is TRBJ2-3, the V gene TRBV6-5; D not resolved. Between the trimmed V and J ends, which lost 0 bases and 2 bases, there was a span of 9 bases. The V gene's germline CDR1 is MNHEY and CDR2 SVGAGI. The CDR3 sequence is 15 residues long.

The rearrangement links TRBV6-5 to TRBJ2-1; 8 nucleotides align to TRBD2. The germline gives CDR1 MNHEY, CDR2 SVGAGI. The CDR3 covers 16 residues. V gave up 2 bases and J gave up 2 bases; unmatched junction bases: 5. CDR3 loop: CASSYLTSGAYNEQFF. Written as DNA, the CDR3 is TGTGCCAGCAGTTACCTAACTAGCGGCGCCTACAATGAGCAGTTCTTC.

The chain couples TRBV5-1 to TRBJ1-1; D may be TRBD1 (6 bases). Germline-derived CDR1 and CDR2 are SGHRS and YFSETQ. This CDR3 region has 14 residues. Deletions cut 2 bases from V and 2 bases from J, with 10 bases between. CDR3 coding DNA: TGCGCCAGCAGCTTAGGGGGGCTAAACACTGAAGCTTTCTTT. The encoded protein is CASSLGGLNTEAFF.

Turning to this clone: Other DNA variants within this sample encode the same CDR3. The chain recombines TRBV12-3 or TRBV12-4 with TRBJ1-5; no clear D. CDR3 length: 13 amino acids. V lost 3 bases to trimming and J lost 4 bases, with 7 bases between them. The CDR3 DNA follows: TGTGCCAGCAGTTTTTCCGGTAATCAGCCCCAGCATTTT. It yields the protein CASSFSGNQPQHF.

This clone came up once. The rearrangement joins TRBV6-1 to TRBJ1-4; TRBD1 matches 9 bases. The germline CDR1 and CDR2 sequences are MNHNS and SASEGT. The trim removed 6 bases at V and 6 bases at J, leaving 8 bases unmatched. CDR3 length: 15 amino acids. CDR3 sequence reads: CASREGQGVYEKLFF. DNA for the CDR3: TGTGCCAGCAGAGAGGGACAGGGCGTATATGAAAAACTGTTTTTT.

CDR3 sequence (DNA): TGTGCCAGCAGCTTCAGGGGGCTAGGCTCACCCCTCCACTTT. Its translation is CASSFRGLGSPLHF. The chain recombines TRBV11-3 with TRBJ1-6; 8 nucleotides match TRBD1. Germline V lookup: CDR1 SGHNT, CDR2 YENEEA. Trimming cost V 3 bases and J 10 bases; bases outside gene matches: 5. There are 14 residues in the CDR3.

V gene TRBV3-1 (or the pseudogene TRBV3-2) combines with J gene TRBJ1-3, with D hard to call. Germline V gene data show CDR1 as LGHDT and CDR2 as YNNKEL (reference sequence). Trimming took off 3 bases at V and 0 bases at J, with 6 bases between the two ends. This CDR3 comprises 14 residues. Written as DNA, the CDR3 is TGTGCCAGCAGCCACGGGAGCTCTGGAAACACCATATATTTT. Its protein product is CASSHGSSGNTIYF.

The CDR3 DNA reads TGTGCCAGTAGGATCGGGGGCGGCTACTACAATGAGCAGTTCTTC. Translating gives CASRIGGGYYNEQFF. The V call is TRBV19, the J call TRBJ2-1; D possibly uses TRBD1 or TRBD2 (6 bases each). Trimming pared 6 bases from V and 3 bases from J, leaving 15 bases between. There are 15 residues in the CDR3. Germline V gene data show CDR1 as LNHDA and CDR2 as SQIVND (reference sequence). The full variable domain, with the rest looked up from reference TRBV19 and TRBJ2-1, is DGGITQSPKYLFRKEGQNVTLSCEQNLNHDAMYWYRQDPGQGLRLIYYSQIVNDFQKGDIAEGYSVSREKKESFPLTVTSAQKNPTAFYLCASRIGGGYYNEQFFGPGTRLTVL.

The chain joins TRBV14 to TRBJ2-3; no reliable D call. The CDR3 has 14 amino acids. V was clipped by 0 bases and J by 0 bases, with 4 bases between them. Germline V gene lookup returns CDR1 SGHDN and CDR2 FVKESK. CDR3 sequence (DNA): TGTGCCAGCAGCCAAGAACAGAGCACAGATACGCAGTATTTT. It specifies CASSQEQSTDTQYF.

This clone was counted a few times. CDR3 bases: TGCGCCAGCAGCCAAGTTGTAGGGGACGGTGAAAAACTGTTTTTT. Protein: CASSQVVGDGEKLFF. This chain connects TRBV4-1 to TRBJ1-4; the D gene is possibly TRBD1 (5 bases). V was cut by 1 base and J by 7 bases, with 13 bases left in between. The germline V gene encodes CDR1 MGHRA and CDR2 YSYEKL. CDR3 size: 15 residues.

The rearrangement uses TRBV28 and TRBJ1-6; 7 bases align to TRBD1. V trimming: 6 bases; J trimming: 6 bases; junction bases outside the gene matches: 8. Germline V lookup: CDR1 MDHEN, CDR2 SYDVKM. The CDR3 is 15 amino acids. The CDR3 sequence: CASRPAGGGNSPLHF. DNA of the CDR3: TGTGCCAGCAGGCCTGCAGGGGGTGGTAATTCACCCCTCCACTTT.

J is TRBJ1-1 and V is TRBV11-3, with 7 bases that match TRBD1. The germline V gene encodes CDR1 SGHNT and CDR2 YENEEA. After removal of 0 bases from V and 0 bases from J, the junction contained 16 bases not matched to a gene. The CDR3 contains 20 residues. In DNA form, the CDR3 reads TGTGCCAGCAGCTTAGAAGGGGGCGTCCGAAGGGGCGGATTGAACACTGAAGCTTTCTTT. Translating it yields CASSLEGGVRRGGLNTEAFF. The complete variable domain, with remaining parts taken from reference TRBV11-3 and TRBJ1-1, reads EAGVVQSPRYKIIEKKQPVAFWCNPISGHNTLYWYLQNLGQGPELLIRYENEEAVDDSQLPKDRFSAERLKGVDSTLKIQPAELGDSAVYLCASSLEGGVRRGGLNTEAFFGQGTRLTVV.

The chain recombines TRBV11-2 with TRBJ2-1, with D uncertain. CDR3 length equals 13 residues. The ends were cut back, 6 bases at V and 10 bases at J, with 16 bases in the middle. CDR1 and CDR2 (germline): SGHAT, FQNNGV. This CDR3 reads CASSSSPSGEQFF. The CDR3 nucleotides read TGTGCCAGCAGTTCGAGCCCCTCCGGGGAGCAGTTCTTC.